The rows below give T cell receptor beta chains drawn from one sample of a study of T cells after yellow fever vaccination. TCRdb itself ran the 5' RACE reads through MiXCR, one entry per CDR3 protein. The table shows a few hundred thousand distinct CDR3 sequences, with about 6.9% occurring only once. The starting material was PBMCs, obtained roughly seven weeks after the first yellow fever vaccination. The receptors here all came from a man aged 18 to 35 who received the YFV17D yellow fever vaccine. Each CDR3 is given with its conserved first and last residue. A D gene is named only where the DNA matches it firmly. Clone size is given for some rows only: seen once, a few or many times, or a class if the clone is expanded.

clone_size j_call v_call d_call cdr3_aa cdr3_nt
NA TRBJ1-1 TRBV6-1 NA CASSPPGGAEAFF TGTGCCAGCAGTCCCCCGGGGGGGGCTGAAGCTTTCTTT
many TRBJ2-5 TRBV29-1 TRBD2 CSVDAWGGETQYF TGCAGCGTTGATGCCTGGGGGGGAGAGACCCAGTACTTC
NA TRBJ2-2 TRBV6-2/TRBV6-3 NA CASSYSIKRVNTGELFF TGTGCCAGCAGTTACTCGATCAAGCGAGTGAACACCGGGGAGCTGTTTTTT
NA TRBJ1-2 TRBV1 NA CTSSHEDRESYGYTF TGCACCAGCAGCCATGAGGACAGGGAGAGTTATGGCTACACCTTC
few TRBJ1-5 TRBV12-3/TRBV12-4 TRBD1 CASRKTGGKDQPQHF TGTGCCAGCAGGAAGACAGGGGGAAAGGATCAGCCCCAGCATTTT
few TRBJ2-2 TRBV7-2 NA CASSWGPTTGELFF TGTGCCAGCAGCTGGGGACCGACCACCGGGGAGCTGTTTTTT
NA TRBJ2-2 TRBV7-9 TRBD1 CASSHVGTGYTGELFF TGTGCCAGCAGCCATGTGGGGACAGGGTACACCGGGGAGCTGTTTTTT
medium-sized TRBJ2-5 TRBV20-1 TRBD2 CSARGLAGVETQYF TGCAGTGCTAGAGGACTAGCGGGGGTAGAGACCCAGTACTTC
few TRBJ1-1 TRBV5-1 TRBD1 CASSLTGGVSTEAFF TGCGCCAGCAGCCTGACAGGGGGCGTGAGCACTGAAGCTTTCTTT
few TRBJ2-5 TRBV7-2 TRBD2 CASSQSSGGAQETQYF TGTGCCAGCAGCCAATCTAGCGGGGGGGCCCAAGAGACCCAGTACTTC
NA TRBJ2-1 TRBV6-6 TRBD2 CASKHGGFNEQFF TGTGCCAGCAAACACGGGGGGTTTAATGAGCAGTTCTTC
few TRBJ2-2 TRBV12-3/TRBV12-4 TRBD2 CASSLRLAGTGGELFF TGTGCCAGCAGTTTGAGACTAGCGGGGACGGGCGGGGAGCTGTTTTTT
NA TRBJ2-5 TRBV4-1 TRBD2 CASSQEAGTSGMQETQYF TGCGCCAGCAGCCAGGAAGCGGGAACTAGCGGGATGCAAGAGACCCAGTACTTC
many TRBJ2-7 TRBV4-2 TRBD2 CASSPGTSGGFYEQYF TGTGCCAGCAGCCCCGGGACTAGCGGGGGGTTTTACGAGCAGTACTTC
few TRBJ1-3 TRBV7-2 NA CASSPSRVSTGNTIYF TGTGCCAGCAGCCCAAGCAGGGTTAGTACCGGAAACACCATATATTTT
many TRBJ1-1 TRBV12-3/TRBV12-4 TRBD1 CASSSRDRGTEAFF TGTGCCAGCAGTTCGCGGGACAGGGGCACTGAAGCTTTCTTT
many TRBJ2-5 TRBV5-1 TRBD1 CASSVTGGAKTQYF TGCGCCAGCAGCGTGACAGGGGGAGCGAAGACCCAGTACTTC
NA TRBJ2-3 TRBV7-9 TRBD2 CASSLGLAVTDMQYF TGTGCCAGCAGCTTAGGGCTAGCGGTCACAGATATGCAGTATTTT
many TRBJ2-2 TRBV5-1 TRBD1 CASNGQGAITGELFF TGCGCCAGCAACGGACAGGGGGCGATCACCGGGGAGCTGTTTTTT
few TRBJ2-7 TRBV6-6 NA CASSAEGYEQYF TGTGCCAGCAGTGCGGAGGGCTACGAGCAGTACTTC
many TRBJ1-1 TRBV19 NA CASSNEPSTEAFF TGTGCCAGTAGTAACGAACCCAGCACTGAAGCTTTCTTT
few TRBJ2-4 TRBV20-1 NA CSAPRENIQYF TGCAGTGCCCCCAGGGAAAACATTCAGTACTTC
many TRBJ2-3 TRBV12-3/TRBV12-4 TRBD1 CASTRDRGGPDTQYF TGTGCCAGCACCCGGGACAGGGGGGGCCCAGATACGCAGTATTTT
few TRBJ2-5 TRBV5-1 TRBD1 CASSSPRQGQETQYF TGCGCCAGCAGCTCCCCTAGACAGGGGCAAGAGACCCAGTACTTC
many TRBJ2-6 TRBV5-1 NA CASSSDSLARGANVLTF TGCGCCAGCAGCTCGGACAGCTTGGCGCGTGGGGCCAACGTCCTGACTTTC
many TRBJ1-6 TRBV12-3/TRBV12-4 TRBD1 CASSPGQYSPLHF TGTGCCAGCAGTCCGGGACAGTACTCACCCCTCCACTTT
many TRBJ1-3 TRBV12-3/TRBV12-4 NA CASSLLGNTIYF TGTGCCAGCAGTTTGCTGGGAAACACCATATATTTT
NA TRBJ2-5 TRBV5-1 NA CASSLMAEETQYF TGCGCCAGCAGCTTAATGGCAGAAGAGACCCAGTACTTC
many TRBJ2-1 TRBV12-3/TRBV12-4 NA CASSLVQGSSYNEQFF TGTGCCAGCAGTTTAGTACAGGGAAGCTCCTACAATGAGCAGTTCTTC
few TRBJ1-1 TRBV12-3/TRBV12-4 TRBD1 CASKLQGALHTEAFF TGTGCCAGCAAGCTACAGGGGGCTTTACACACTGAAGCTTTCTTT
NA TRBJ1-2 TRBV4-3 NA CASSQDPQGYGYTF TGCGCCAGCAGCCAAGATCCCCAGGGCTATGGCTACACCTTC
few TRBJ1-3 TRBV7-8 NA CASSFRTGSSGNTIYF TGTGCCAGCAGCTTTCGCACGGGGAGCTCTGGAAACACCATATATTTT
few TRBJ2-7 TRBV11-2 TRBD1 CASSSTGQGTSSYEQYF TGTGCCAGCAGCTCTACCGGACAGGGAACTAGCTCCTACGAGCAGTACTTC
few TRBJ2-3 TRBV28 NA CASGGGQEIDTQYF TGTGCCAGCGGCGGGGGACAGGAAATAGATACGCAGTATTTT
few TRBJ1-1 TRBV6-1 NA CASSEVGRSAFF TGTGCCAGCAGTGAAGTTGGAAGGAGCGCTTTCTTT
few TRBJ1-6 TRBV12-3/TRBV12-4 TRBD1 CASSFQGDRASPLHF TGTGCCAGCAGTTTTCAGGGGGACAGGGCTTCACCCCTCCACTTT
NA TRBJ1-5 TRBV6-1 NA CAGGSPSNQPQHF TGTGCCGGGGGCTCGCCCAGCAATCAGCCCCAGCATTTT
many TRBJ2-7 TRBV30 NA CAWRTDGASYEQYF TGTGCCTGGAGGACGGATGGGGCGTCCTACGAGCAGTACTTC
NA TRBJ1-1 TRBV6-2/TRBV6-3 TRBD1 CASSYISGGHPEAFF TGTGCCAGCAGTTACATATCAGGGGGTCATCCTGAAGCTTTCTTT
few TRBJ2-3 TRBV19 NA CASSRGTGSSTDTQYF TGTGCCAGTAGTAGGGGGACGGGAAGTAGCACAGATACGCAGTATTTT
NA TRBJ2-2 TRBV7-2 NA CASSLTLGPNTGELFF TGTGCCAGCAGCTTAACGTTGGGGCCTAACACCGGGGAGCTGTTTTTT
few TRBJ2-1 TRBV19 TRBD2 CASSIEFGTSGGNEQFF TGTGCCAGTAGTATAGAATTCGGGACTAGCGGGGGGAATGAGCAGTTCTTC
few TRBJ2-1 TRBV2 NA CASSQGGGDEQFF TGTGCCAGCAGCCAGGGGGGAGGCGATGAGCAGTTCTTC
few TRBJ2-5 TRBV20-1 NA CSAPGGGETQYF TGCAGTGCTCCTGGAGGGGGGGAGACCCAGTACTTC
few TRBJ2-7 TRBV4-1 TRBD2 CASSQVGRKTSIYEQYF TGCGCCAGCAGCCAAGTAGGTCGGAAGACTAGCATCTACGAGCAGTACTTC
many TRBJ2-1 TRBV4-1 NA CASSQEPYNEQFF TGCGCCAGCAGCCAAGAACCCTACAATGAGCAGTTCTTC
few TRBJ2-2 TRBV19 NA CASSIGGPSTGELFF TGTGCCAGTAGTATAGGGGGCCCGAGCACCGGGGAGCTGTTTTTT
many TRBJ2-2 TRBV5-1 TRBD2 CASRSPSGGSNTGELFF TGCGCCAGCAGAAGCCCTAGCGGGGGGTCGAACACCGGGGAGCTGTTTTTT
NA TRBJ2-1 TRBV6-2/TRBV6-3 NA CASSMGVQNEQFF TGTGCCAGCAGTATGGGGGTCCAAAATGAGCAGTTCTTC
few TRBJ2-5 TRBV7-2 NA CASSTIQTQYF TGTGCCAGCAGCACAATACAGACCCAGTACTTC
few TRBJ2-7 TRBV6-2/TRBV6-3 NA CASERGSPSYEQYF TGTGCCAGCGAGCGCGGCTCCCCCTCCTACGAGCAGTACTTC
few TRBJ2-1 TRBV7-9 NA CAKGGVEDEQFF TGTGCCAAGGGTGGGGTTGAGGATGAGCAGTTCTTC
NA TRBJ1-2 TRBV12-3/TRBV12-4 NA CASSFRDTKFGYTF TGTGCCAGCAGTTTCCGGGACACCAAGTTTGGCTACACCTTC
NA TRBJ2-5 TRBV30 NA CAWSPGGLRETQYF TGTGCCTGGAGTCCCGGGGGATTACGGGAGACCCAGTACTTC